This T cell receptor (beta chain) was identified in a study of blood T cell repertoires in COVID-19. About the research overall: The United States, Italy and Spain supplied acute and convalescent COVID-19 samples. Sources were T cells, B-cell-depleted T cells, or PBMCs; the material itself was cDNA or gDNA.

CDR3 size: 15 residues. Trimming cost V 1 base and J 4 bases; bases outside gene matches: 3. Germline CDR1 is LGHNT and CDR2 is FRNRAP. Authors' methods: Reference gene primer amplification in the assay estimated nucleated cell counts. Clones were read by immunoSEQ multiplex PCR, and TCRdb kept only the in-frame ones, dropping some. V, J and clone size were drawn from that table, and D and trimming were deduced from the DNA. The profile covers some 290,000 clones, with about 86% appearing a single time and roughly 4% taken by the ten largest. The V call is TRBV12-5, the J call TRBJ2-1; 8 bases map to TRBD1. Sequenced material: peripheral blood. The sequence was obtained from a man in his late teens or twenties with active or convalescent COVID-19. The CDR3 region has the DNA TGTGCTAGTGGTTTGGGGACAGGGAATTACAATGAGCAGTTCTTC. It yields the protein CASGLGTGNYNEQFF.